This TCR beta chain was sequenced for a study of sequential checkpoint blockade in melanoma. Trimming left V 0 bases short and J 2 bases short, with 8 bases between. The CDR3 loop spans 15 amino acids. Looked up from germline, CDR1 is SGHVS and CDR2 is FQNEAQ. TCRdb's copy holds only in-frame clones and misses some; the assay was immunoSEQ multiplex PCR. The table shows 18,000 or so clones, with around three fifths occurring only once. Treatment specified: randomized to nivolumab then ipilimumab (arm A) or the reverse (arm B). The receptor's source is a human donor with melanoma. V and J are TRBV7-8 and TRBJ1-5; D possibly corresponds to TRBD1 (5 bases). The sample in question was CD8+ T cells sorted from blood (inferred from file names), obtained from a patient given nivolumab and ipilimumab in sequence. The CDR3 sequence is CASSLAGGGNQPQHF. The CDR3 bases are TGTGCCAGCAGCTTAGCGGGGGGAGGCAATCAGCCCCAGCATTTT.